These T cell receptor beta chains were read from a single sample in a study of post-analysis software for immune sequencing data. TCRdb fed the PCR reads into MiXCR, producing one record per CDR3 protein. The top ten clones hold under 6% of a sample with hundreds of thousands of distinct CDR3 sequences, around 50% of them seen once. Sequenced material: blood. The receptors originated from a girl aged 10 to 17 with multiple sclerosis. Both conserved end residues are part of each CDR3. The D gene is left open where the match is weak. Not every row has a clone size; where given, it reads once, few, many or a size class.

>NA|TRBJ2-3|TRBV24-1|NA
TGTGCCACCAGTGATGAGGGGCGCGGCACAGATACGCAGTATTTT
CATSDEGRGTDTQYF
>NA|TRBJ1-4|TRBV7-9|NA
TGTGCCAGCAGCCCCCCCGAAGGATCCCTCGGAAAACTGTTTTTT
CASSPPEGSLGKLFF
>NA|TRBJ2-6|TRBV10-3|NA
TGTGCCATCAGTGAGTCGGGGACCCGAAGGTTTTCCGGGGCCAACGTCCTGACTTTC
CAISESGTRRFSGANVLTF
>TRBD1|TRBJ2-3|TRBV20-1|NA
TGCAGTGCTCTCTGGACAGGGCCTAGCACAGATACGCAGTATTTT
CSALWTGPSTDTQYF
>TRBD1|TRBJ1-2|TRBV12-3/TRBV12-4|NA
TGTGCCAGCAGTTTCCACTTAACAGGGGGCGAGTTCTATGGCTACACCTTC
CASSFHLTGGEFYGYTF
>TRBD2|TRBJ2-7|TRBV7-8|few
TGTGCCAGCAGCTCGCGGACTAGCGGGATCTACGAGCAGTACTTC
CASSSRTSGIYEQYF
>NA|TRBJ2-1|TRBV30|NA
TGTGCCTGCTCAGGAGACAATGAGCAGTTCTTC
CACSGDNEQFF
>TRBD1|TRBJ2-2|TRBV4-2|NA
TGTGCCAGCAGCCAAGTTTCGACAGGGGGTGATGGCGGGGAGCTGTTTTTT
CASSQVSTGGDGGELFF
>TRBD1|TRBJ2-5|TRBV6-1|few
TGTGCCAGCAGTGAAATGTCGGGACAGAGTCAGGAGACCCAGTACTTC
CASSEMSGQSQETQYF
>NA|TRBJ2-1|TRBV14|NA
TGTGCCAGCAGCCAAGAGGAGGGACTGGGTCGTAATGAGCAGTTCTTC
CASSQEEGLGRNEQFF
>TRBD2|TRBJ2-1|TRBV7-2|NA
TGTGCCAGCAGCCCACTAGCGGACCTCAATGAGCAGTTCTTC
CASSPLADLNEQFF
>NA|TRBJ1-2|TRBV20-1|NA
TGCAGTGTCGGGGACATTGCTAACTATGGCTACACCTTC
CSVGDIANYGYTF
>NA|TRBJ2-5|TRBV20-1|NA
TGCAGTGCTATAGCGGCTCAAGAGACCCAGTACTTC
CSAIAAQETQYF
>NA|TRBJ2-5|TRBV6-6|NA
TGTGCCAACCGGATCTCGCTTGAGACCCAGTACTTC
CANRISLETQYF
>NA|TRBJ1-1|TRBV7-9|NA
TGTGCCAGCAGCTTCACGCACACTGAAGCTTTCTTT
CASSFTHTEAFF
>NA|TRBJ2-4|TRBV29-1|NA
TGCAGCGTGGCCGGGACAATATCCAGAAACATTCAGTACTTC
CSVAGTISRNIQYF
>TRBD2|TRBJ2-1|TRBV20-1|once
TGCAGTGCCCCCAATCGGGGGGTACCCTACAATGAGCAGTTCTTC
CSAPNRGVPYNEQFF
>TRBD1|TRBJ1-5|TRBV20-1|NA
TGCAGTGCTAGAGGTACGACAGGGGGCCGTAATCAGCCCCAGCATTTT
CSARGTTGGRNQPQHF
>NA|TRBJ2-7|TRBV5-1|NA
TGCGCCAGCAGCCTGGACAGTTCCAAGTCCGAGCAGTACTTC
CASSLDSSKSEQYF
>TRBD2|TRBJ2-1|TRBV7-9|few
TGTGATGGCGGGAGAAACTACAATGAGCAGTTCTTC
CDGGRNYNEQFF
>NA|TRBJ2-4|TRBV5-1|NA
TGCGCCAGCAAATCCACATCAAACATTCAGTACTTC
CASKSTSNIQYF
>NA|TRBJ1-2|TRBV20-1|NA
TGCAGTGCTAGAGTTGGAGTCTCCTATGGCTACACCTTC
CSARVGVSYGYTF
>NA|TRBJ2-1|TRBV5-1|NA
TGCGCCAGCAGCTTGGCCCAAGACTCCTCCCGCTCCTACAATGAGCAGTTCTTC
CASSLAQDSSRSYNEQFF
>NA|TRBJ2-1|TRBV6-5|few
TGTGCCAGCAGCCACGGACCCTCCGATGAGCAGTTCTTC
CASSHGPSDEQFF
>NA|TRBJ1-2|TRBV11-2|NA
TGTGCCAGCAGCCCCGACACGACAGCAGCTAACTATGGCTACACCTTC
CASSPDTTAANYGYTF
>NA|TRBJ1-2|TRBV7-9|NA
TGTGCCAGCAGCTTAGACCTCCTGTCCTATGGCTACACCTTC
CASSLDLLSYGYTF
>NA|TRBJ2-2|TRBV2|NA
TGTGCCAGCAGTGATCGGGTCTTCGACACCGGGGAGCTGTTTTTT
CASSDRVFDTGELFF
>NA|TRBJ2-7|TRBV10-3|NA
TGTGCCATCAATGAATGGGGCAAGACCTACGCGCAGTACTTC
CAINEWGKTYAQYF